These T cell receptor beta chains were read from a single sample in a study of OX40 agonist ivuxolimab in advanced cancers. Only in-frame clones appear in the TCRdb table, and some are missing; sequencing was by immunoSEQ multiplex PCR. The sample comprises 75,000 to 100,000 clones, more than 90% of which are singletons, and around 3.3% rests with the top ten. The source was CD4+ or CD8+ T cells sorted from blood, collected in a trial of the OX40 agonist ivuxolimab. These receptors came from an adult with an advanced solid tumor such as melanoma, head and neck, liver or kidney cancer. Both conserved end residues are part of each CDR3. D genes are given only for firm matches. Size is omitted from some rows. Given values are once, few, many or a class for expanded clones.

d_call	v_call	j_call	clone_size	cdr3_aa	cdr3_nt
NA	TRBV6-5	TRBJ2-7	NA	CASGSEGLYEQYF	TGTGCCAGCGGCAGCGAGGGACTGTACGAGCAGTACTTC
NA	TRBV5-1	TRBJ2-3	NA	CASSFYYSTDTQYF	TGCGCCAGCAGCTTTTACTACAGCACAGATACGCAGTATTTT
NA	TRBV6-4	TRBJ2-7	NA	CASSAARDSLPSYEQYF	TGTGCCAGCAGTGCAGCCCGGGACTCCCTACCATCCTACGAGCAGTACTTC
NA	TRBV7-6	TRBJ2-1	NA	CASSLALYNEQFF	TGTGCCAGCAGCTTAGCCCTCTACAATGAGCAGTTCTTC
NA	TRBV7-9	TRBJ2-1	NA	CASSFQGNEQFF	TGTGCCAGCAGCTTCCAGGGCAATGAGCAGTTCTTC
NA	TRBV10-3	TRBJ2-7	NA	CAIAGRDFSYEQYF	TGTGCCATCGCTGGCCGGGACTTCTCCTACGAGCAGTACTTC
NA	TRBV19	TRBJ2-7	NA	CASSIVGSFYEQYF	TGTGCCAGTAGTATAGTGGGCAGCTTCTACGAGCAGTACTTC
NA	TRBV19	TRBJ2-7	NA	CASSHGSEQYF	TGTGCCAGTAGTCATGGGAGCGAGCAGTACTTC
NA	TRBV5-6	TRBJ2-7	NA	CASSFSGHNSSYEQYF	TGTGCCAGCAGCTTCTCCGGACATAATAGCTCCTACGAGCAGTACTTC
NA	TRBV27	TRBJ1-1	NA	CASNARGVNTEAFF	TGTGCCAGCAACGCTAGGGGCGTAAACACTGAAGCTTTCTTT
TRBD2	TRBV19	TRBJ2-1	NA	CASSILAGGREQFF	TGTGCCAGTAGTATCCTAGCGGGAGGGAGGGAGCAGTTCTTC
NA	TRBV4-1	TRBJ1-1	NA	CASSQEYPTANTEAFF	TGCGCCAGCAGCCAAGAGTACCCGACAGCGAACACTGAAGCTTTCTTT
TRBD2	TRBV6-6	TRBJ2-3	once	CASSLAGASTDTQYF	TGTGCCAGCAGTCTAGCGGGGGCTAGCACAGATACGCAGTATTTT
TRBD1	TRBV11-2	TRBJ2-4	NA	CASSSTGAAKNIQYF	TGTGCCAGCAGCAGTACAGGGGCGGCGAAAAACATTCAGTACTTC
NA	TRBV4-1	TRBJ1-5	NA	CASSQSRGNQPQHF	TGCGCCAGCAGCCAGTCCAGGGGCAATCAGCCCCAGCATTTT
NA	TRBV27	TRBJ1-3	NA	CASSLSGGGATGNTIYF	TGTGCCAGCAGTTTATCAGGGGGAGGGGCTACAGGAAACACCATATATTTT
TRBD1	TRBV14	TRBJ2-2	NA	CASSPRQGQAEGAGELFF	TGTGCCAGCAGCCCTAGACAAGGACAGGCGGAAGGCGCCGGGGAGCTGTTTTTT
NA	TRBV29-1	TRBJ1-2	NA	CSVFTGEDYGYTF	TGCAGCGTTTTCACCGGGGAGGACTATGGCTACACCTTC
NA	TRBV7-6	TRBJ2-2	NA	CASSLRTGELFF	TGTGCCAGCAGCCTACGCACCGGGGAGCTGTTTTTT
NA	TRBV5-1	TRBJ1-2	NA	CASSLEDNYGYTF	TGCGCCAGCAGCTTGGAGGACAACTATGGCTACACCTTC
NA	TRBV5-1	TRBJ1-2	NA	CASSLLIRGGRDYGYTF	TGCGCCAGCAGCTTGCTAATCCGAGGGGGAAGGGACTATGGCTACACCTTC
TRBD1	TRBV25-1	TRBJ1-1	NA	CASSESDRGAEAFF	TGTGCCAGCAGTGAATCGGACAGGGGCGCTGAAGCTTTCTTT
NA	TRBV27	TRBJ1-1	NA	CASSYNLPQGEAFF	TGTGCCAGCAGTTACAACCTTCCACAGGGTGAAGCTTTCTTT
TRBD2	TRBV4-1	TRBJ2-5	NA	CASSLTGTSGMGETQYF	TGCGCCAGCAGCCTTACCGGGACTAGCGGGATGGGAGAGACCCAGTACTTC
NA	TRBV6-1	TRBJ1-2	NA	CASSEVWIGHSNYGYTF	TGTGCCAGCAGTGAAGTTTGGATAGGGCACTCTAACTATGGCTACACCTTC
TRBD1	TRBV19	TRBJ1-1	NA	CASSMYRGTGTEAFF	TGTGCCAGTAGTATGTACAGAGGGACAGGGACTGAAGCTTTCTTT
TRBD1	TRBV19	TRBJ1-5	NA	CASSMGQDNQPQHF	TGTGCCAGTAGTATGGGACAGGACAATCAGCCCCAGCATTTT
NA	TRBV29-1	TRBJ2-3	NA	CSVSLVSGLTDTQYF	TGCAGCGTTAGCCTAGTTTCAGGGCTCACAGATACGCAGTATTTT
NA	TRBV27	TRBJ1-1	NA	CASYGGLETEAFF	TGTGCCAGCTACGGAGGGCTGGAGACTGAAGCTTTCTTT
NA	TRBV2	TRBJ2-3	NA	CASSETPYLNTDTQYF	TGTGCCAGCAGTGAAACCCCCTATCTAAACACAGATACGCAGTATTTT
TRBD1	TRBV27	TRBJ2-1	NA	CASRHRGTVNEQFF	TGTGCCAGCAGACACCGAGGGACAGTCAATGAGCAGTTCTTC
NA	TRBV4-3	TRBJ2-1	NA	CASSQGTHNEQFF	TGCGCCAGCAGCCAAGGGACCCACAATGAGCAGTTCTTC
NA	TRBV28	TRBJ2-5	NA	CASSFPPDAPGQETQYF	TGTGCCAGCAGTTTTCCCCCGGACGCCCCTGGACAAGAGACCCAGTACTTC
TRBD2	TRBV11-2	TRBJ2-1	NA	CASSLGLAASNEQFF	TGTGCCAGCAGCTTAGGACTAGCTGCCTCCAATGAGCAGTTCTTC
NA	TRBV29-1	TRBJ1-1	few	CSVDFLEGTNTEAFF	TGCAGCGTTGATTTCCTCGAAGGTACTAACACTGAAGCTTTCTTT